These T cell receptor beta chains were read from a single sample in a study of regulatory T cells in long-lasting Graves disease. From the multiplex PCR reads, TCRdb called clonotypes with MiXCR, one entry per CDR3 protein. The sample yields fewer than 650,000 distinct CDR3 sequences, about 16% seen once. These data also featured in a second study, about T cells in Graves' hyperthyroidism and ophthalmopathy.

The sequencing used peripheral blood mononuclear cells (PBMCs), collected at new diagnosis, from a patient treated with antithyroid drugs. All receptors come from a young man with Graves disease. Each CDR3 is given with its conserved first and last residue. The D gene is left open where the match is weak. Size values are once, few and many counts, or a class for expanded clones, and some rows have none.

J: TRBJ2-1
D: NA
V: TRBV11-2
size: NA
DNA: TGTGCCAGCAGCGCCAATATGGGGGGACTCCCTGAGCAGTTCTTC
CDR3: CASSANMGGLPEQFF

J: TRBJ1-1
D: NA
V: TRBV19
size: NA
DNA: TGTGCCAGTAGTATAGGGGGGTTAACTTTGAACACTGAAGCTTTCTTT
CDR3: CASSIGGLTLNTEAFF

J: TRBJ2-1
D: NA
V: TRBV12-5
size: many
DNA: TGTGCTAGTGCTCACCAGGGGACACCCTTTACCGTTAATGAGCAGTTCTTC
CDR3: CASAHQGTPFTVNEQFF

J: TRBJ1-5
D: NA
V: TRBV20-1
size: NA
DNA: TGCAGTGCTAGAGATCATGGGGCGGGCAATCAGCCCCAGCATTTT
CDR3: CSARDHGAGNQPQHF

J: TRBJ1-1
D: TRBD1
V: TRBV11-2
size: few
DNA: TGTGCCAGCAGCTTCGGGACAGGGGGCCCTGAAGCTTTCTTT
CDR3: CASSFGTGGPEAFF

J: TRBJ2-1
D: TRBD1
V: TRBV24-1
size: NA
DNA: TGTGCCACCAGTGGGGGACAGGGGGGCTACAATGAGCAGTTCTTC
CDR3: CATSGGQGGYNEQFF

J: TRBJ2-5
D: TRBD2
V: TRBV2
size: many
DNA: TGTGCCAGCTCCGCGACTAGCGGGAGAGGAGAGACCCAGTACTTC
CDR3: CASSATSGRGETQYF

J: TRBJ1-1
D: NA
V: TRBV2
size: many
DNA: TGTGCCAGTGGGACGGATTTGAACACTGAAGCTTTCTTT
CDR3: CASGTDLNTEAFF

J: TRBJ2-7
D: NA
V: TRBV20-1
size: few
DNA: TGCAGTGCTGGAGGTAAACTGAGGAGGGCCTACGAGCAGTACTTC
CDR3: CSAGGKLRRAYEQYF

J: TRBJ1-6
D: TRBD1
V: TRBV5-1
size: NA
DNA: TGCGCCAGCAGCTTGGAAGGACAGGGATATTCACCCCTCCACTTT
CDR3: CASSLEGQGYSPLHF